This TCR beta chain was identified during a study of cytomegalovirus exposure and HLA in healthy donors. Study-level points and caveats: Immune exposure information comprised only CMV serostatus. According to the study, 160 or so TCR beta chains were cytomegalovirus-associated. It was reported that TCR beta sequences correctly inferred the HLA-A and HLA-B alleles for most subjects. Later on, a genetic analysis was performed. It linked a missense variant in DCLRE1C with V- and J-gene trimming of TCR beta.

J lost 6 bases, V lost 1 base, and 8 bases had no gene match. The CDR3 is 15 amino acids. Per the germline V gene, CDR1 is LNHNV and CDR2 is YYDKDF (reference sequence). PCR used 60 Vbeta primers and 13 Jbeta primers. Assay used: immunoSEQ multiplex PCR; TCRdb lists only in-frame clones, some missing. The sample lists some 150,000 clones; over 60% were seen once. Of note for this clone: Its antigen is still unknown.

V is TRBV15 and J is TRBJ1-1; 7 nucleotides align to TRBD1. The sequence was collected from a woman aged 45-60 years in good health and CMV-seronegative. The sample taken for sequencing was PBMCs. CDR3 amino acids: CATSRALHRGPEAFF. The CDR3 coding sequence is TGTGCCACCAGCAGAGCGCTACACAGGGGCCCTGAAGCTTTCTTT.